The 32 T cell receptor beta chains below were found in one sample sequenced in a study of blood T cell repertoires in COVID-19. Data came from immunoSEQ multiplex PCR; TCRdb stores just in-frame clones and leaves some out. The repertoire holds 65,000 to 100,000 clones, approximately 80% seen once, with roughly a sixth in the top ten. The source material was peripheral blood. These receptors all come from a woman older than 75 with acute or convalescent COVID-19.

The J gene is TRBJ1-4, the V gene TRBV6-5, with D possibly TRBD1 on 6 matching bases. This CDR3 has 12 amino acids. Trimming removed 6 bases from V and 8 bases from J, with 10 bases in between. Germline V gene sequence: CDR1 MNHEY, CDR2 SVGAGI. The CDR3 region has the DNA TGTGCCAGCAGGGGGGCGGGCGAAAAACTGTTTTTT. Its translation is CASRGAGEKLFF.

This clone appeared once. The chain joins TRBV24-1 to TRBJ2-2, with D perhaps matching TRBD1 (6 bases). The V and J ends lost 7 bases and 7 bases respectively, with 15 bases between them. The CDR3 has 14 amino acids. Looked up from germline, CDR1 is KGHDR and CDR2 is SFDVKD. The CDR3 region has the DNA TGTGCCACCAGCACGCAGGGGACGGGCGGGGAGCTGTTTTTT. It specifies CATSTQGTGGELFF.

The J gene is TRBJ1-2, the V gene TRBV27; D is ambiguous. Trimming took off 7 bases at V and 1 base at J, with 7 bases between the two ends. CDR1 is MNHEY and CDR2 is SMNVEV in the germline V gene (reference sequence). The CDR3 spans 12 residues. CDR3 DNA sequence: TGTGCCAGCAAAGGCGGTAACTATGGCTACACCTTC. Protein product: CASKGGNYGYTF.

This clone appeared a single time. The CDR3: CASSLPRQGAGDTQYF. CDR3 sequence (DNA): TGTGCCAGCAGCTTGCCCCGACAGGGGGCGGGGGATACGCAGTATTTT. V is TRBV5-4 and J is TRBJ2-3; 10 bases fit TRBD1. Losses at the gene ends were 1 base for V and 6 bases for J; bases not matched to a gene: 8. Germline CDR1 and CDR2: SGHNT and YYREEE (reference sequence). The CDR3 is 16 residues long.

CDR3 protein: CAIYRGPTGELFF. CDR3 bases: TGTGCCATCTACAGGGGTCCCACCGGGGAGCTGTTTTTT. V is TRBV2 and J is TRBJ2-2; TRBD1 matches at 7 bases. This CDR3 has 13 amino acids. From germline, CDR1 is SNHLY and CDR2 FYNNEI. V gave up 10 bases and J gave up 4 bases; unmatched junction bases: 6.

The gene calls are TRBV14 and TRBJ2-3; TRBD2 aligns across 15 bases. CDR3 length: 19 residues. Trimming cost V 3 bases and J 0 bases; bases outside gene matches: 7. Germline lookup yields CDR1 SGHDN and CDR2 FVKESK. In nucleotides, the CDR3 is TGTGCCAGCAGCCATCCGGGACTAGCGGGGGGTCGAAGCACAGATACGCAGTATTTT. It yields the protein CASSHPGLAGGRSTDTQYF.

The CDR3 sequence: CASSPFPGTDTQYF. CDR3 DNA: TGTGCCAGCTCACCATTCCCTGGCACAGATACGCAGTATTTT. V gene TRBV18 combines with J gene TRBJ2-3; unclear D gene. Germline V gene data show CDR1 as KGHSH and CDR2 as LQKENI. CDR3 length: 14 residues. V was trimmed by 2 bases and J by 1 base, leaving 7 bases between them.

The V call is TRBV7-6, the J call TRBJ2-3; 8 nucleotides agree with TRBD2. V was clipped by 4 bases and J by 0 bases; unmatched bases: 12. CDR3 length: 18 amino acids. Germline V gives CDR1 SGHVS, CDR2 FNYEAQ. The CDR3 nucleotides are TGTGCCAGCAGCTCTTCCGCGGGGGGTTACACTAGCACAGATACGCAGTATTTT. It encodes CASSSSAGGYTSTDTQYF.

The chain couples TRBV19 to TRBJ1-3; 10 nucleotides agree with TRBD1. Germline lookup yields CDR1 LNHDA and CDR2 SQIVND (reference sequence). The CDR3 is 17 amino acids. V shed 8 bases and J 2 bases; nucleotides not matched to a gene: 12. CDR3 amino acids: CASGWPPGTGAGNTIYF. The CDR3, as DNA: TGTGCCAGTGGGTGGCCCCCCGGGACAGGGGCTGGAAACACCATATATTTT.

The chain employs TRBV30 and TRBJ1-5; the match to TRBD1 covers 9 bases. CDR3 length: 13 amino acids. The ends lost 8 bases at V and 1 base at J; junction bases unmatched: 3. In germline, CDR1 is GTSNPN, CDR2 SVGIG (reference sequence). CDR3 protein: CALGTGSNQPQHF. DNA of the CDR3: TGTGCCCTGGGGACAGGGAGCAATCAGCCCCAGCATTTT.

V and J are TRBV10-1 and TRBJ2-2; TRBD2 aligns across 7 bases. The CDR3 contains 16 residues. Trimming removed 5 bases from V and 6 bases from J; junction bases left unmatched: 12. Germline values: CDR1 WNHNN, CDR2 SYGVQD (reference sequence). CDR3 in DNA: TGCGCCAGCAGTCCGAGGCCGGGGGGTCTTTCCGGGGAGCTGTTTTTT. It yields the protein CASSPRPGGLSGELFF.

The V gene is TRBV3-1 (or the pseudogene TRBV3-2), the J gene TRBJ1-2; 9 bases map to TRBD1. The V and J ends lost 5 bases and 7 bases, in that order; junction bases with no gene match: 17. The CDR3 extends over 17 amino acids. Germline V gives CDR1 LGHDT, CDR2 YNNKEL (reference sequence). The CDR3 DNA reads TGTGCCAGCAGCATTACCACGGCAAGGGGACAGGGCGGTGGCTACACCTTC. Encoded protein: CASSITTARGQGGGYTF.

The rearrangement links TRBV10-3 to TRBJ2-1; 7 bases agree with TRBD1. The CDR3 extends over 14 amino acids. The germline CDR1 and CDR2 sequences are ENHRY and SYGVKD. After removal of 6 bases from V and 6 bases from J, the junction contained 8 bases not matched to a gene. This CDR3 reads CAISYDPGGNEQFF. The CDR3 DNA reads as TGTGCCATCAGCTATGACCCAGGGGGCAATGAGCAGTTCTTC.

The chain has TRBV6-6 and TRBJ1-1; the D is unclear. V lost 0 bases and J 8 bases, leaving 10 bases between the germline ends. Germline V gene sequence: CDR1 MNHNY, CDR2 SVGAGI (reference sequence). This CDR3 contains 13 residues. CDR3 coding DNA: TGTGCCAGCAGTTACTCGCGGGGATACGAAGCTTTCTTT. As protein: CASSYSRGYEAFF.

This chain links TRBV11-3 with TRBJ1-1; the D gene is possibly TRBD1 (6 bases). The V gene lost 1 base and the J gene lost 1 base, with 16 bases spanning the gap. CDR3 size: 17 residues. Germline assignment: CDR1 SGHNT and CDR2 YENEEA. This CDR3 is CASSLVGNNRANTEAFF. CDR3 bases: TGTGCCAGCAGCTTAGTGGGTAACAACAGGGCGAACACTGAAGCTTTCTTT.

The chain couples TRBV11-2 to TRBJ1-4; D not resolved. The CDR3 runs to 17 residues. With 1 base removed from V and 4 bases from J, the gap between germline ends came to 16 bases. Germline V lookup: CDR1 SGHAT, CDR2 FQNNGV. CDR3 sequence: CASSLGQARPLNEKLFF. The DNA for the CDR3 is TGTGCCAGCAGCTTAGGGCAGGCCAGGCCCCTTAATGAAAAACTGTTTTTT.

Written as DNA, the CDR3 is TGCGCCAGCAGTGAGGCGGGACGTCCCCAAGAGACCCAGTACTTC. Protein: CASSEAGRPQETQYF. This chain connects TRBV10-1 to TRBJ2-5; D is possibly TRBD2 (6 bases). V lost 2 bases to trimming and J lost 1 base, with 11 bases between them. The CDR3 length is 15 residues. CDR1 is WNHNN and CDR2 is SYGVQD in the germline V gene (reference sequence).

V is TRBV12-5 and J is TRBJ1-2, with no clear D. Germline CDR1 and CDR2: LGHNT and FRNRAP. V dropped 1 base and J dropped 1 base, with 10 bases sitting between them. The CDR3 is 15 residues long. CDR3 residues: CASGLDPTGNYGYTF. As DNA, the CDR3 is TGTGCTAGTGGTTTGGACCCGACGGGTAACTATGGCTACACCTTC.

The chain links TRBV19 to TRBJ1-2; D is unclear. The CDR3 loop spans 14 amino acids. Germline-derived CDR1 and CDR2 are LNHDA and SQIVND (reference sequence). Trimming shortened V by 7 bases and J by 2 bases, and 14 bases separated the two germline ends. The DNA of the CDR3 is TGTGCCAGTATCGACGCAGGACTGAACTATGGCTACACCTTC. Translation: CASIDAGLNYGYTF. Drawing the rest from reference TRBV19 and TRBJ1-2, the complete variable domain is DGGITQSPKYLFRKEGQNVTLSCEQNLNHDAMYWYRQDPGQGLRLIYYSQIVNDFQKGDIAEGYSVSREKKESFPLTVTSAQKNPTAFYLCASIDAGLNYGYTFGSGTRLTVV.

The chain couples TRBV7-9 to TRBJ2-1, with TRBD2 as a possible D gene (6 bases). Germline lookup yields CDR1 SEHNR and CDR2 FQNEAQ (reference sequence). V was clipped by 4 bases and J by 0 bases, with 19 bases between them. This CDR3 is 18 amino acids long. CDR3 nucleotides: TGTGCCAGCAGCTCTTGGCGGGGTTCCTTTACCTCCTACAATGAGCAGTTCTTC. Encoded protein: CASSSWRGSFTSYNEQFF.

The chain carries TRBV11-1 and TRBJ2-7; 11 nucleotides agree with TRBD2. The CDR3 runs to 16 residues. Unmatched junction bases numbered 8, after V lost 5 bases and J lost 2 bases. CDR1 and CDR2 (germline): SGHAT, FQDESV (reference sequence). The CDR3 sequence: CASSLLLSGGAYEQYF. The CDR3 nucleotides are TGTGCCAGCAGCCTTCTACTTAGCGGGGGGGCCTACGAGCAGTACTTC.

The J gene is TRBJ2-3, the V gene TRBV12-5; 7 nucleotides align to TRBD2. The CDR3 loop spans 15 amino acids. V dropped 2 bases and J dropped 4; count of bases not matched to a gene: 6. CDR1 is LGHNT, CDR2 FRNRAP, per germline. The CDR3 region has the DNA TGTGCTAGTGGTTTGTGGCGGGGAGGGGCAGATACGCAGTATTTT. Encoded protein: CASGLWRGGADTQYF.

The gene calls are TRBV2 and TRBJ1-4; TRBD1 matches at 9 bases. The CDR3 has 15 residues. CDR1 is SNHLY, CDR2 FYNNEI, per germline. Trimming took 7 bases from V and 3 from J; bases not matched to a gene: 6. The CDR3 loop reads CASNGQGSPNEKLFF. DNA for the CDR3: TGTGCCAGCAACGGACAGGGGTCGCCTAATGAAAAACTGTTTTTT.

This clone showed up just a few times. The chain uses TRBV7-9 and TRBJ1-1; weak D call: TRBD1 (5 bases). V was cut by 6 bases and J by 6 bases, with 20 bases left in between. Looked up from germline, CDR1 is SEHNR and CDR2 is FQNEAQ (reference sequence). The CDR3 has 15 residues. The CDR3 reads CASRLARRGEAEAFF. The CDR3 DNA sequence: TGTGCCAGCAGATTGGCCCGGAGGGGAGAAGCTGAAGCTTTCTTT.

The chain has TRBV3-1 (or the pseudogene TRBV3-2) and TRBJ2-1, with TRBD2 matching 10 bases. V shed 4 bases and J 0 bases; nucleotides not matched to a gene: 6. Germline V gene lookup returns CDR1 LGHDT and CDR2 YNNKEL (reference sequence). This CDR3 comprises 17 residues. The CDR3 DNA sequence: TGTGCCAGCAGCCGGACTAGCGGCAAGAGCTCCTACAATGAGCAGTTCTTC. It is translated as CASSRTSGKSSYNEQFF.

This clone appeared once. CDR3 in amino acids: CASSLSVLYTEAFF. CDR3 coding DNA: TGTGCCAGCAGTTTATCCGTCCTGTACACTGAAGCTTTCTTT. The rearrangement uses TRBV27 and TRBJ1-1; D is uncertain. CDR1 is MNHEY, CDR2 SMNVEV, per germline (reference sequence). V shed 0 bases and J shed 3 bases, with 8 bases lying between them. The CDR3 has 14 amino acids.

The chain is built from TRBV3-1 (or the pseudogene TRBV3-2) and TRBJ1-1; D call uncertain. Germline assignment: CDR1 LGHDT and CDR2 YNNKEL (reference sequence). The CDR3 contains 13 residues. Trimming removed 3 bases at V and 8 bases at J, with 13 bases between. The CDR3, as DNA: TGTGCCAGCAGCCATAGTTCGAGAGGGGAAGCTTTCTTT. This translates into CASSHSSRGEAFF.

The rearrangement uses TRBV19 and TRBJ2-1; 9 positions match TRBD1. The CDR3 covers 15 residues. V gave up 4 bases and J gave up 7 bases; unmatched junction bases: 8. Germline values: CDR1 LNHDA, CDR2 SQIVND (reference sequence). For the CDR3, the DNA is TGTGCCAGTAGTAGCTCGGGACAGGGAAGAAATGAGCAGTTCTTC. This encodes CASSSSGQGRNEQFF.

The V gene is TRBV24-1, the J gene TRBJ2-2; D is ambiguous. Per the germline V gene, CDR1 is KGHDR and CDR2 is SFDVKD. There are 15 residues in the CDR3. Trimming took off 3 bases at V and 2 bases at J, with 9 bases between the two ends. The CDR3 DNA is TGTGCCACCAGTGATCCGGCTAGAAACACCGGGGAGCTGTTTTTT. It translates to CATSDPARNTGELFF.

The rearrangement uses TRBV19 and TRBJ1-2; possibly TRBD1 for D (5 bases). V was pared by 6 bases and J by 6 bases, with 17 bases between. CDR1 LNHDA and CDR2 SQIVND come from the germline V gene (reference sequence). This CDR3 is 14 amino acids long. As DNA, the CDR3 is TGTGCCAGTAGCCCCAATGGGGGGAGGGATGGCTACACCTTC. Translating it yields CASSPNGGRDGYTF. Full variable domain (missing parts from reference TRBV19 and TRBJ1-2): DGGITQSPKYLFRKEGQNVTLSCEQNLNHDAMYWYRQDPGQGLRLIYYSQIVNDFQKGDIAEGYSVSREKKESFPLTVTSAQKNPTAFYLCASSPNGGRDGYTFGSGTRLTVV.

The chain links TRBV7-9 to TRBJ2-5; 7 nucleotides align to TRBD1. The germline V gene has CDR1 SEHNR and CDR2 FQNEAQ (reference sequence). V lost 6 bases to trimming and J lost 3 bases; unmatched junction nucleotides: 4. The CDR3 extends over 13 amino acids. CDR3 amino acids: CASSRDREETQYF. The CDR3 region has the DNA TGTGCCAGCAGTCGCGACAGGGAAGAGACCCAGTACTTC.

V and J are TRBV21-1 and TRBJ1-1; TRBD1, as called in the table, went unchecked against the DNA. TRBV21-1 is listed as a pseudogene. CDR3 length: 16 residues. DNA of the CDR3: TGTGCCAGCAGCAAAGACCAGGGGTGGCTTTGCACTGAAGCTTTCTTT. This sequence encodes CASSKDQGWLCTEAFF.